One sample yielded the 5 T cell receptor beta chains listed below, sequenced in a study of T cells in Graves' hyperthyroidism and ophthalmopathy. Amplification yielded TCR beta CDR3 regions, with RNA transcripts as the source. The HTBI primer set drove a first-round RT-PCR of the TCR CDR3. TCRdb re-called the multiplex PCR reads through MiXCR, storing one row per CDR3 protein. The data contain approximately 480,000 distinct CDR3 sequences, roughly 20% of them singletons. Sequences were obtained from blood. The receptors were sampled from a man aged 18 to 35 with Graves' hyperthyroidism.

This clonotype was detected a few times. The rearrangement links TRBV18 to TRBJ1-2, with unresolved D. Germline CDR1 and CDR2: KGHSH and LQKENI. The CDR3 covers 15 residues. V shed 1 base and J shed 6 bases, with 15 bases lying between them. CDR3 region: CASSPRVVGSDGYTF. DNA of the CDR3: TGTGCCAGCTCACCACGAGTCGTAGGATCGGATGGCTACACCTTC.

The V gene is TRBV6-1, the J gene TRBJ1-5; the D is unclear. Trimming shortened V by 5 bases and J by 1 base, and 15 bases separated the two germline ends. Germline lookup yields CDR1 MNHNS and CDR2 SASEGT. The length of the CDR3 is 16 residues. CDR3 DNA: TGTGCCAGCAGTCCGGACGCCCCGGTGAGCAATCAGCCCCAGCATTTT. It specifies CASSPDAPVSNQPQHF.

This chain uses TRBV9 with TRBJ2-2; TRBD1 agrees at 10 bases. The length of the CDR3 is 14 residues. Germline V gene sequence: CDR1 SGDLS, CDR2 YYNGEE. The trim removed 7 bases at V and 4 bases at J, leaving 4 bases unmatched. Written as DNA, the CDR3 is TGTGCCAGCTCCGGGACAGGGGCCACCGGGGAGCTGTTTTTT. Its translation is CASSGTGATGELFF.

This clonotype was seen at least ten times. The CDR3 reads CASSLRAGQGLPEAFF. In DNA, the CDR3 is TGTGCCAGCAGTTTAAGGGCCGGACAGGGATTACCTGAAGCTTTCTTT. The chain is built from TRBV12-3 or TRBV12-4 and TRBJ1-1; 8 positions match TRBD1. The length of the CDR3 is 16 residues. V was clipped by 2 bases and J by 6 bases; unmatched bases: 11.

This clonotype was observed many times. The CDR3 protein is CASSLLPPFTDTQYF. The CDR3, as DNA: TGTGCCAGCAGTTTGTTGCCGCCGTTCACAGATACGCAGTATTTT. The chain combines TRBV12-3 or TRBV12-4 with TRBJ2-3; D not resolved. V was pared by 3 bases and J by 2 bases, with 12 bases between. CDR3 size: 15 residues.